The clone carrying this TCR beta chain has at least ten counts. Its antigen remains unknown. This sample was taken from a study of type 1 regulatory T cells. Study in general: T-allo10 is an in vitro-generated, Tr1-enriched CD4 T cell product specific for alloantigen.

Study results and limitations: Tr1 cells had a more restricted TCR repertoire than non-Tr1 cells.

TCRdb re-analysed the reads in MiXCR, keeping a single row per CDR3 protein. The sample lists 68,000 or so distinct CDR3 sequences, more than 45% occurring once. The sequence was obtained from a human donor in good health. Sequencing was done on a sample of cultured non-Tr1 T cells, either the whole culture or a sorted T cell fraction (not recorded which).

CDR3 region: CASSKFNNEQFF. CDR3 nucleotide sequence: TGTGCCAGTAGTAAGTTTAACAATGAGCAGTTCTTC. The chain couples TRBV19 to TRBJ2-1; D is undetermined. The CDR3 length is 12 residues. The V gene's germline CDR1 is LNHDA and CDR2 SQIVND (reference sequence). V lost 4 bases and J lost 5, with 6 bases in between.